This entry is about one TCR beta chain. Its antigen is unknown. V was shortened by 3 bases and J by 7 bases, with 25 bases between the two germline ends. The CDR3 is 17 residues long. The germline V gene encodes CDR1 KGHSH and CDR2 LQKENI. This entry belongs to a study of cytomegalovirus exposure and HLA in healthy donors. Whole-study findings and limits: The study reported that TCR beta sequences accurately predicted HLA-A and HLA-B alleles in most subjects. Previous analysis showed most TCR beta V segments were productive about 87% or about 30% of the time.

It was with 60 Vbeta and 13 Jbeta primers that the PCR ran. TCRdb's table, derived via immunoSEQ multiplex PCR, lists solely in-frame clones and lacks some. The table records about 150,000 clones, around 79% of them present only once. This TCR derives from a man aged 25-45 years in good health and CMV-seropositive. Sequenced sample: PBMCs. The chain uses TRBV18 and TRBJ2-7; a weak D match, TRBD1 (6 bases). The CDR3 DNA follows: TGTGCCAGCTCACCCATCCTGGACAGACCGGCGAGGAGGGAGCAGTACTTC. Its protein is CASSPILDRPARREQYF.